This T cell receptor (beta chain) was profiled in a study of T-cell memory formation after mild COVID-19. Across the study: TCR clusters were mostly donor specific.

This CDR3 contains 14 residues. CDR1 is SNHLY, CDR2 FYNNEI, per germline. V was shortened by 3 bases and J by 3 bases, with 12 bases between the two germline ends. TCRdb re-analysed the 5' RACE reads in MiXCR, keeping a single row per CDR3 protein. The table includes approximately 65,000 distinct CDR3 sequences, about 9.4% detected once. Notes on this clonotype: The antigen remains unidentified.

Overall study findings and caveats: Certain responding clones were present in pre-infection memory, suggesting participation of cross-reactive memory.

The clonotype originates from a man younger than 35 who had mild COVID-19 (a few samples of this study predate the infection). Cell type and time point are not known. The source material was PBMCs or a T cell subset sorted from them (not recorded which). The rearrangement joins TRBV2 to TRBJ2-7; tentative D call: TRBD2 (6 bases). CDR3 amino acids: CASSDHGGNYEQYF. CDR3 in DNA: TGTGCCAGCAGTGATCACGGCGGGAACTACGAGCAGTACTTC.